The 23 T cell receptor beta chains listed next were all sequenced from one sample in a study of Graves' ophthalmopathy and Graves' hyperthyroidism (dated by TCRdb to 2017 to 2018). Sequencing took place on an Illumina HiSeq 2000. For repertoire sequencing, TCR beta CDR3 regions were amplified from RNA transcripts. HTBI primers and the Qiagen OneStep RT-PCR kit were used in a first-round RT-PCR, which was followed by a second-round multiplex PCR, size selection and purification. TCRdb trimmed public reads at Q25 via fastp, called clones via MiXCR and kept in-frame beta chains. Rows with one shared CDR3 protein collapse into an entry with the most common genes and DNA. The table for this sample lists around 1.1 million distinct CDR3 sequences; about 40% of them were counted only once. The top ten hold approximately 12% of the sample. Sequencing used peripheral blood or thyroid tissue (not recorded which). These receptors were taken from an adult man with Graves' hyperthyroidism.

A note on this clonotype: This is likely a read error, given that the CDR3 carries no conserved phenylalanine or tryptophan at its end. This sequence joins TRBV7-9 and TRBJ1-1; D call uncertain. The CDR3 has 13 amino acids. V was cut by 5 bases and J by 5 bases, with 12 bases left in between. From germline, CDR1 is SEHNR and CDR2 FQNEAQ (reference sequence). The CDR3 protein is CASSHRWGTEAFL. In DNA, the CDR3 is TGTGCCAGCAGCCACCGTTGGGGAACTGAAGCTTTCCTT.

Regarding this clonotype: Since a much larger clone is just one base distant, this may be a read error. This rearrangement joins TRBV7-2 to TRBJ2-7, with D tentatively TRBD1 or TRBD2 (6 bases each). CDR1 and CDR2 (germline): SGHTA, FQGNSA. The CDR3 runs to 14 residues. V was clipped by 5 bases and J by 5 bases, with 16 bases between them. The CDR3 spells CASSLQEGGHEQYF. CDR3 sequence (DNA): TGTGCCAGCAGCCTACAAGAGGGGGGCCACGAGCAGTACTTC.

This clonotype was seen only a few times. This chain links TRBV7-3 with TRBJ2-7, with TRBD2 matching 7 bases. The V gene end was trimmed by 5 bases and the J gene end by 5 bases; junction bases not matched to a gene: 12. Germline values: CDR1 SGHTA, CDR2 FQGTGA. This CDR3 contains 15 residues. CDR3 coding DNA: TGTGCCAGCAGCCGATCGATACTAGCGTCTAACGAGCAGTACTTC. Translated: CASSRSILASNEQYF.

This clonotype has only one observation. The V call is TRBV24-1, the J call TRBJ2-7; D is possibly TRBD2 (6 bases). The CDR3 has 13 residues. With 6 bases removed from V and 3 bases from J, the gap between germline ends came to 11 bases. Germline CDR1 and CDR2: KGHDR and SFDVKD. The DNA for the CDR3 is TGTGCCACCAGTCGTGGTAGCGGCTACGAGCAGTACTTC. It encodes CATSRGSGYEQYF.

The sample holds many counts of this clonotype. V is TRBV2 and J is TRBJ1-5, with TRBD1 matching 7 bases. Germline V gene data show CDR1 as SNHLY and CDR2 as FYNNEI. V shed 10 bases and J 4 bases; nucleotides not matched to a gene: 7. The CDR3 covers 13 residues. Here the CDR3 reads CATSDRENQPQHF. The CDR3 region has the DNA TGTGCCACCTCAGACAGGGAGAATCAGCCCCAGCATTTT. Combining the CDR3 with reference TRBV2 and TRBJ1-5 gives the whole variable domain EPEVTQTPSHQVTQMGQEVILRCVPISNHLYFYWYRQILGQKVEFLVSFYNNEISEKSEIFDDQFSVERPDGSNFTLKIRSTKLEDSAMYFCATSDRENQPQHFGDGTRLSIL.

The chain recombines TRBV5-1 with TRBJ2-2; 8 nucleotides match TRBD1. V lost 4 bases and J lost 4; bases outside the gene matches: 9. CDR1 is SGHRS, CDR2 YFSETQ, per germline. The CDR3 runs 16 residues. CDR3 nucleotides: TGCGCCAGCAGCCTAGGACAGGGTCGTGGCACCGGGGAGCTGTTTTTT. It yields the protein CASSLGQGRGTGELFF.

This rearrangement joins TRBV25-1 to TRBJ1-6, with 9 bases lining up with TRBD1. Germline V gene lookup returns CDR1 MGHDK and CDR2 SYGVNS. There are 12 residues in the CDR3. The J segment lost 10 bases and the V segment lost 8 bases, leaving 3 bases of the junction unmatched. CDR3 amino acids: CASRQGESPLHF. The CDR3 DNA is TGTGCCAGCCGACAGGGGGAATCACCCCTCCACTTT.

This clonotype was counted ten times or more. The chain employs TRBV20-1 and TRBJ2-7; D unclear. The CDR3 sequence is 14 residues long. Germline V gene sequence: CDR1 DFQATT, CDR2 SNEGSKA (reference sequence). V was pared by 1 base and J by 0 bases, with 10 bases between. The CDR3 region has the DNA TGCAGTGCTAGAGTGTTCGGCTCCTCCTACGAGCAGTACTTC. This encodes CSARVFGSSYEQYF.

Comment on this clonotype: The junction shows a germline mismatch at one end, possibly a read error. V gene TRBV10-2 combines with J gene TRBJ1-4; unclear D gene. CDR1 and CDR2 (germline): WSHSY, SAAADI. The CDR3 extends over 13 amino acids. CDR3 amino acids: CASRRESNEKLFF. The CDR3 nucleotides read TGTGCCAGCAGGAGGGAATCCAATGAAAAACTGTTTTTT.

This clonotype was counted between two and nine times. The rearrangement links TRBV29-1 to TRBJ1-4; the match to TRBD1 covers 8 bases. This CDR3 is built from 13 residues. Germline assignment: CDR1 SQVTM and CDR2 ANQGSEA. J was trimmed by 8 bases and V by 5 bases; bases with no gene match: 7. Here the CDR3 reads CSVIGQGAEKLFF. The CDR3 nucleotides read TGCAGCGTTATAGGACAGGGAGCGGAAAAACTGTTTTTT.

This clonotype has a count of ten or more. The rearrangement uses TRBV11-2 and TRBJ1-3, with no clear D. Looked up from germline, CDR1 is SGHAT and CDR2 is FQNNGV. Trimming removed 5 bases from V and 3 bases from J, with 8 bases in between. CDR3 length equals 13 residues. The CDR3 sequence is CASSTDRGNTIYF. The DNA of the CDR3 is TGTGCCAGCAGCACCGACCGTGGAAACACCATATATTTT.

This clonotype showed up just once. J is TRBJ1-6 and V is TRBV7-9, with a possible D match to TRBD1 (5 bases). Deletions cut 2 bases from V and 7 bases from J, with 15 bases between. Germline V gene data show CDR1 as SEHNR and CDR2 as FQNEAQ (reference sequence). CDR3 size: 16 residues. The CDR3 here is CASSLMGGDLNSPLHF. In DNA, the CDR3 is TGTGCCAGCAGCTTAATGGGGGGGGACTTGAATTCACCCCTCCACTTT.

The chain recombines TRBV7-9 with TRBJ1-4, with 7 nucleotides matching TRBD1. The germline CDR1 and CDR2 sequences are SEHNR and FQNEAQ (reference sequence). V trimming: 2 bases; J trimming: 6 bases; junction bases outside the gene matches: 6. There are 15 residues in the CDR3. CDR3 DNA sequence: TGTGCCAGCAGCTTATCCTCAGGGACAGATGAAAAACTGTTTTTT. It translates to CASSLSSGTDEKLFF.

The chain couples TRBV7-9 to TRBJ2-2, with D possibly being TRBD2 (5 bases). V gave up 2 bases and J gave up 7 bases, with 11 bases separating them. This CDR3 contains 14 residues. Per germline, CDR1 SEHNR and CDR2 FQNEAQ (reference sequence). The CDR3 sequence is CASSLSGVGGELFF. CDR3 nucleotides: TGTGCCAGCAGCTTATCCGGGGTGGGCGGGGAGCTGTTTTTT.

The rearrangement links TRBV6-9 to TRBJ1-3; D is unresolved. V gave up 0 bases and J gave up 3 bases, with 15 bases separating them. There are 17 residues in the CDR3. CDR1 is MNHGY, CDR2 SVAAGI, per germline. CDR3 residues: CASSYSKSPSYGNTIYF. The CDR3 bases are TGTGCCAGCAGTTATTCGAAATCCCCCAGCTATGGAAACACCATATATTTT.

There are a few counts of this clonotype. The V and J genes are TRBV6-6 and TRBJ2-7; D not certain. Trimming stripped 1 base from V and 3 bases from J, with 7 bases between. CDR3 length: 13 amino acids. Germline CDR1 and CDR2: MNHNY and SVGAGI (reference sequence). CDR3 region: CASSYLSDYEQYF. The CDR3 nucleotides read TGTGCCAGCAGTTACTTATCCGACTACGAGCAGTACTTC.

Worth noting for this clonotype: This sequence may be a read error, since a much larger clone differs from it by one base. The chain combines TRBV10-3 with TRBJ2-5, with 10 bases aligning to TRBD2. CDR3 length: 15 amino acids. Germline V gives CDR1 ENHRY, CDR2 SYGVKD. CDR3 sequence: CASSELAGVRETQYF. As DNA, the CDR3 is TGTGCCAGCAGTGAGCTAGCGGGAGTGAGGGAGACCCAGTACTTC.

On this clonotype: It may be a read error: a sequence one base away is much more abundant. J is TRBJ1-5 and V is TRBV7-9; D is unresolved. The CDR3 is 14 amino acids. V shed 4 bases and J shed 5 bases, with 12 bases lying between them. Looked up from germline, CDR1 is SEHNR and CDR2 is FQNEAQ (reference sequence). CDR3 in DNA: TGTGCCAGCAGCTATCGGGATTTAGATCAGCCCCAGCATTTT. Protein product: CASSYRDLDQPQHF. The complete variable domain, with remaining parts taken from reference TRBV7-9 and TRBJ1-5, reads DTGVSQNPRHKITKRGQNVTFRCDPISEHNRLYWYRQTLGQGPEFLTYFQNEAQLEKSRLLSDRFSAERPKGSFSTLEIQRTEQGDSAMYLCASSYRDLDQPQHFGDGTRLSIL.

V gene TRBV20-1 combines with J gene TRBJ1-4; D call uncertain. Germline CDR1 is DFQATT and CDR2 is SNEGSKA (reference sequence). The V gene lost 1 base and the J gene lost 7 bases, with 13 bases spanning the gap. The CDR3 consists of 14 residues. CDR3 loop: CSARGIGQVEKLFF. The DNA for the CDR3 is TGCAGTGCTAGAGGGATCGGGCAGGTTGAAAAACTGTTTTTT.

This chain uses TRBV12-3 or TRBV12-4 with TRBJ2-2; D may correspond to TRBD1 or TRBD2 (5 bases each). V lost 5 bases to trimming and J lost 0 bases, with 13 bases between them. The CDR3 loop spans 16 amino acids. The CDR3 loop is CASSHRRGTNTGELFF. CDR3 DNA sequence: TGTGCCAGCAGTCATCGCCGGGGCACGAACACCGGGGAGCTGTTTTTT.

In its sample, this clonotype was seen many times. The rearrangement joins TRBV19 to TRBJ2-7; D is unresolved. The CDR3 spans 14 residues. Trimming removed 2 bases from V and 3 bases from J, with 11 bases in between. Germline CDR1 LNHDA, CDR2 SQIVND (reference sequence). This CDR3 is CASSISLGSYEQYF. CDR3 in DNA: TGTGCCAGTAGTATATCCCTCGGAAGCTACGAGCAGTACTTC.

This clonotype was counted many times. The CDR3 bases are TGTGCCAGCAGCCTATGGTATGAGCAGTACTTC. Its translation: CASSLWYEQYF. This sequence joins TRBV12-3 or TRBV12-4 and TRBJ2-7; D is undetermined. The CDR3 has 11 residues. Trimming pared 6 bases from V and 7 bases from J, leaving 10 bases between.

The chain uses TRBV7-3 and TRBJ1-5, with 9 nucleotides matching TRBD1. The CDR3 has 16 residues. With 4 bases clipped from V and 9 bases from J, the junction kept 13 bases outside the gene matches. The germline CDR1 and CDR2 sequences are SGHTA and FQGTGA. CDR3 DNA: TGTGCCAGCAGCTCCACCGGACAGGGGCCTGGATGGCCCCAGCATTTT. It codes for CASSSTGQGPGWPQHF.